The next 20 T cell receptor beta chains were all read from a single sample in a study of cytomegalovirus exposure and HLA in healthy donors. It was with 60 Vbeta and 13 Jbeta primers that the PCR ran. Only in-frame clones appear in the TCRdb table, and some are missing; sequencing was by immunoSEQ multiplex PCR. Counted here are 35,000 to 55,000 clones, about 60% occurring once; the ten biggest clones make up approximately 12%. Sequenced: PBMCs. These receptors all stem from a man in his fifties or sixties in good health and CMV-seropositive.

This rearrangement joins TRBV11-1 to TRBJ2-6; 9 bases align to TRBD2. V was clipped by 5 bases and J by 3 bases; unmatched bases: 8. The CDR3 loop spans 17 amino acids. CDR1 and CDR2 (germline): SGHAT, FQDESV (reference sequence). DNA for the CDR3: TGTGCCAGCAGCCATGGGCTAGCGGGAAGTGGGGCCAACGTCCTGACTTTC. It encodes CASSHGLAGSGANVLTF.

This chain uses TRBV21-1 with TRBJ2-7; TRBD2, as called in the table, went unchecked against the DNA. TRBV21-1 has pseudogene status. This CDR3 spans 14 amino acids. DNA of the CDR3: TGTGCCAGCAGCAAAACTACGAGCTCCTACGAGCAGTACTTC. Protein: CASSKTTSSYEQYF.

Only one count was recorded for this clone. CDR3: CASSLSTEAFF. In DNA, the CDR3 is TGTGCCAGCAGTTTATCGACTGAAGCTTTCTTT. The genes are TRBV28 and TRBJ1-1, with D hard to call. V lost 1 base to trimming and J lost 5 bases, with 2 bases between them. CDR1 is MDHEN, CDR2 SYDVKM, per germline. The CDR3 runs 11 residues.

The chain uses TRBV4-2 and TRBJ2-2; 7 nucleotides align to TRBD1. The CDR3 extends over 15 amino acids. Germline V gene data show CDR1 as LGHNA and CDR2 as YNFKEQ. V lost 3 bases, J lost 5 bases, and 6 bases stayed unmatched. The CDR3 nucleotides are TGTGCCAGCAGCCATGGGGACAGTCCGACCGGGGAGCTGTTTTTT. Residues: CASSHGDSPTGELFF.

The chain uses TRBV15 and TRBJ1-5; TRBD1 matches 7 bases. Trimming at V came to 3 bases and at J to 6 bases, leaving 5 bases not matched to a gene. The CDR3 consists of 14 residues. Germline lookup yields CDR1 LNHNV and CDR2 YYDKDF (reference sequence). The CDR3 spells CATSSGGGSQPQHF. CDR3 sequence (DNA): TGTGCCACCAGCAGCGGAGGGGGCAGTCAGCCCCAGCATTTT.

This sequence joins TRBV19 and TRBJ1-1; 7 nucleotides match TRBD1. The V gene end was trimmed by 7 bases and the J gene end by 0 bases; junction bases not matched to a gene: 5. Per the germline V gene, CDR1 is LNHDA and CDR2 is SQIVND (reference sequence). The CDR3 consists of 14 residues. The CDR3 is CASISQGLNTEAFF. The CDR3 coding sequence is TGTGCCAGTATTTCACAGGGGCTGAACACTGAAGCTTTCTTT. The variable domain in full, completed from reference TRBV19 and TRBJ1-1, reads DGGITQSPKYLFRKEGQNVTLSCEQNLNHDAMYWYRQDPGQGLRLIYYSQIVNDFQKGDIAEGYSVSREKKESFPLTVTSAQKNPTAFYLCASISQGLNTEAFFGQGTRLTVV.

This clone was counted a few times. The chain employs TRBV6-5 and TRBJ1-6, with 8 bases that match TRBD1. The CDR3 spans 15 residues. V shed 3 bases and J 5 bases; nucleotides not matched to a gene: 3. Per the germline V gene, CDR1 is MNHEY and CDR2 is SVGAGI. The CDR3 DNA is TGTGCCAGCAGTTATCAGGGGGCGCATAATTCACCCCTCCACTTT. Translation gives CASSYQGAHNSPLHF.

The CDR3, as DNA: TGTGCCAGTAAAGACAGGTTCACTACACATAACTATGGCTACACCTTC. This gives the protein CASKDRFTTHNYGYTF. The V and J genes are TRBV19 and TRBJ1-2, with D possibly being TRBD1 (6 bases). V was pared by 7 bases and J by 1 base, with 19 bases between. Per germline, CDR1 LNHDA and CDR2 SQIVND (reference sequence). There are 16 residues in the CDR3.

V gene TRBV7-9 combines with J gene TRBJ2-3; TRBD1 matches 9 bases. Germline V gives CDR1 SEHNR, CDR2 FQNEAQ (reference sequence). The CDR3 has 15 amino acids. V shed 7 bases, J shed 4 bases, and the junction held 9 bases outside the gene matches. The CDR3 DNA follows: TGTGCCAGCATCCAGACAGGGGGTCGCGCAGATACGCAGTATTTT. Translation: CASIQTGGRADTQYF.

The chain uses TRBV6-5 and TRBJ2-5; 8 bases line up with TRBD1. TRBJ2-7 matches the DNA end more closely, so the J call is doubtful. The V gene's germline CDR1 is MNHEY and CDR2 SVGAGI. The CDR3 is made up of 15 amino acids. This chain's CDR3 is CASSYNQGASYEQYF. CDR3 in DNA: TGTGCCAGCAGTTACAATCAGGGGGCGTCCTACGAGCAGTACTTC.

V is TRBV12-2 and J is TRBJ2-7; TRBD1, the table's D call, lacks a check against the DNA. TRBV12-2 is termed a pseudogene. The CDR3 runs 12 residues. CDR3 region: CASRRTCCEQYF. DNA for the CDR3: TGTGCAAGTCGCCGGACATGCTGCGAGCAGTACTTC.

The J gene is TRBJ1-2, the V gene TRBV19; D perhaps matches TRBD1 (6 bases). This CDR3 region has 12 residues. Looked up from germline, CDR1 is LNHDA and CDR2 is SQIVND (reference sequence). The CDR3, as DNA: TGTGCGACCCGGTTGGGGGCGGGTGGCTACACCTTC. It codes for CATRLGAGGYTF.

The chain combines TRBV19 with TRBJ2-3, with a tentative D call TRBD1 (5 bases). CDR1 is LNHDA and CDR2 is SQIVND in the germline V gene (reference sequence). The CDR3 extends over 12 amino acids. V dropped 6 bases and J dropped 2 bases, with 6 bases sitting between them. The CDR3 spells CASSGHTDTQYF. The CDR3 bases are TGTGCCAGTAGCGGACACACAGATACGCAGTATTTT.

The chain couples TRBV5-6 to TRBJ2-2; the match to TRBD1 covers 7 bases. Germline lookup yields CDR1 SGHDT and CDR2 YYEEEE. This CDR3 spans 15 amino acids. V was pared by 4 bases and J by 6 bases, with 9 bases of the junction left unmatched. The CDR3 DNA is TGTGCCAGCAGCCCAGACAGGGTAGATGCCGGGGAGCTGTTTTTT. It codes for CASSPDRVDAGELFF.

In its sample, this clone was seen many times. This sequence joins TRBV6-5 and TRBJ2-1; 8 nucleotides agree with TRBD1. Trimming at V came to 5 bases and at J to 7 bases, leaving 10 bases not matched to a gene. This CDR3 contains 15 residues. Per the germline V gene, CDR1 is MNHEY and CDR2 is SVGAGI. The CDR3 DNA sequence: TGTGCCAGCAGTCGGGTCGGACAGGGAATGAATGAGCAGTTCTTC. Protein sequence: CASSRVGQGMNEQFF.

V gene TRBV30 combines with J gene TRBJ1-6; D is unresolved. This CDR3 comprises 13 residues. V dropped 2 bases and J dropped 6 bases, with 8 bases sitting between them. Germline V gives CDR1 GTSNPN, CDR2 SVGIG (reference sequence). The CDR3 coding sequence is TGTGCCTGGAGTTCCTCTTCTAATTCACCCCTCCACTTT. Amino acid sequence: CAWSSSSNSPLHF.

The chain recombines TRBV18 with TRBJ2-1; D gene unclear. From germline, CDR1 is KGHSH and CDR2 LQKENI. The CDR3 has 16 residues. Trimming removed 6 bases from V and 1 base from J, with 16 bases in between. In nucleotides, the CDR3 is TGTGCCAGCTCTCCAACTTCATCCCATTCCTACAATGAGCAGTTCTTC. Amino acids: CASSPTSSHSYNEQFF.

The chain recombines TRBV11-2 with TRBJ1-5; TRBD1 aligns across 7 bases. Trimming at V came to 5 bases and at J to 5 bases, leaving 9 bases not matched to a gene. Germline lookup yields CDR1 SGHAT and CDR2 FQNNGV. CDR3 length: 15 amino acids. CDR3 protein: CASSEVEGGDQPQHF. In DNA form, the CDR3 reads TGTGCCAGCAGCGAAGTAGAAGGGGGCGATCAGCCCCAGCATTTT.

CDR3 DNA sequence: TGCGCCAGCAGAACGACCGGGACAGGGTTTCAAGAGACCCAGTACTTC. Its protein product is CASRTTGTGFQETQYF. This chain connects TRBV5-1 to TRBJ2-5; the match to TRBD1 covers 9 bases. The junction had 10 bases not matched to a gene; V was cut back by 5 bases and J by 2 bases. Germline CDR1 and CDR2: SGHRS and YFSETQ. The CDR3 contains 16 residues.

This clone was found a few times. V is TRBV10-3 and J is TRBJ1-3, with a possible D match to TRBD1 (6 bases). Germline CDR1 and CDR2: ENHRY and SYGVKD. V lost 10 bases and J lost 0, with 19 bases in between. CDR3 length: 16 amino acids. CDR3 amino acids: CATHQGQGISGNTIYF. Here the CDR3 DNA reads TGTGCCACCCATCAGGGACAAGGTATCTCTGGAAACACCATATATTTT.